Described below is a single T cell receptor beta chain sequence and its context. The antigen is undetermined. This specimen belongs to a study of T cell responses to AZD1222 COVID-19 vaccine. Study-level information: Pooled samples include second doses given at about 4 or 12 weeks.

The CDR3 has 17 residues. Assay used: immunoSEQ multiplex PCR; TCRdb lists only in-frame clones, some missing. Among about 150,000 clones, roughly 85% were seen once, and the ten largest hold 7.5% to 8.5%. Whole-study findings and limits: Spike-specific TCR repertoires showed rising breadth and depth after two AZD1222 doses. None of the repertoires were sampled until the peak T cell response had passed.

The specimen comprised peripheral blood, sampled on day 0 of AZD1222 vaccination. J is TRBJ2-7 and V is TRBV21-1; the table names TRBD2, a call not compared with the DNA. TRBV21-1 corresponds to a pseudogene. The sequence was collected from an adult in good health. CDR3 sequence (DNA): TGTGCCAGCAGCAAACTAGCGGGAGAAGGAGCGTCGGACGAGCAGTACTTC. Protein product: CASSKLAGEGASDEQYF.